The TCR beta chain described here comes from a study of T cells in Graves' hyperthyroidism and ophthalmopathy. RNA transcripts yielded amplified TCR beta CDR3 regions. The HTBI primer set was used in a first-round RT-PCR of the TCR CDR3. TCRdb reprocessed the multiplex PCR reads via MiXCR and lists one record per CDR3 protein. Of 700,000 or so distinct CDR3 sequences in the sample, around 17% were seen once. Points from the study as a whole: A model of 13 V-J features distinguished ophthalmopathy from stable hyperthyroidism.

Stability of Graves' hyperthyroidism was defined as absent ophthalmopathy progression within 18 months. Uncontrolled infection, other autoimmune disease, pregnancy or lactation excluded patients. PBMCs were derived from about 10 ml fresh peripheral blood. The CDR3 covers 16 residues. V gave up 3 bases and J gave up 7 bases; unmatched junction bases: 14. The germline gives CDR1 DFQATT, CDR2 SNEGSKA (reference sequence). This clonotype is a singleton in its sample. As yet, its antigen is unknown. The rearrangement uses TRBV20-1 and TRBJ1-4, with 7 positions matching TRBD1. The clonotype was recovered from a man aged 18 to 30 with Graves' hyperthyroidism. The sample was blood. The CDR3 DNA follows: TGCAGTGCTAGCTTACCATTACAGGGGTTCAGTGAAAAACTGTTTTTT. As protein: CSASLPLQGFSEKLFF.